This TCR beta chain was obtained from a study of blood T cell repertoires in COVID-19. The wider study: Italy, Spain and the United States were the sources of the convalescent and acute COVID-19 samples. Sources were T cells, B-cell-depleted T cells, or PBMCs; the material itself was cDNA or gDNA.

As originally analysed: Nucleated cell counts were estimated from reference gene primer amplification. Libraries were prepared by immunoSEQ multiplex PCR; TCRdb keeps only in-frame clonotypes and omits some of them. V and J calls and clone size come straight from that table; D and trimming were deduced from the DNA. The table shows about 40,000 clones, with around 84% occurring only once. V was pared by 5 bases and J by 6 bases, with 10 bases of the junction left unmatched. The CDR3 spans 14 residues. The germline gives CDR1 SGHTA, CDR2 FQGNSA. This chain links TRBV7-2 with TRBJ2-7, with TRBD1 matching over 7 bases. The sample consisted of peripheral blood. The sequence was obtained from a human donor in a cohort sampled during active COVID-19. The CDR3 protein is CASSARQGTGEQYF. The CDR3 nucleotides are TGTGCCAGCAGCGCCCGACAGGGCACGGGCGAGCAGTACTTC. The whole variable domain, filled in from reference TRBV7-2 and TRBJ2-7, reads GAGVSQSPSNKVTEKGKDVELRCDPISGHTALYWYRQSLGQGLEFLIYFQGNSAPDKSGLPSDRFSAERTGGSVSTLTIQRTQQEDSAVYLCASSARQGTGEQYFGPGTRLTVT.